Listed below are T cell receptor beta chains from one sample, sequenced in a study of quantifying T cell responses using KT2 cells. TCRdb reanalysed the UMI-ligation and nested PCR reads using MiXCR and keeps one entry per CDR3 protein. The table records about 30,000 distinct CDR3 sequences, roughly 7.2% of them present only once. Sequences were obtained from PBMCs spiked with cells of the T cell clone KT2. The receptor source for this set is a human donor. The CDR3 runs from the conserved cysteine through the conserved F or W. The order of the fields is D gene, clone size, V gene, J gene, CDR3 DNA, CDR3 protein. The D gene is left open where the match is weak. Clone size is shown for a subset of rows, as once, few, many or a class of expanded clone.

>-|-|TRBV11-3|TRBJ2-1
TGTGCCAGCAGCTTAAGGCGGGACAGTTCCTACAATGAGCAGTTCTTC
CASSLRRDSSYNEQFF
>-|-|TRBV7-9|TRBJ2-1
TGTGCCAGCAGCTGGGGGGGCCTGGATGAGCAGTTCTTC
CASSWGGLDEQFF
>TRBD2|-|TRBV15|TRBJ2-7
TGTGCCACCAGCAGATTTAGCGGGGGGGCGGCCGAGCAGTACTTC
CATSRFSGGAAEQYF
>TRBD1|-|TRBV12-3/TRBV12-4|TRBJ2-1
TGTGCCAGCAGTTTAGGACAGGGGGTACAAATCTTC
CASSLGQGVQIF
>-|-|TRBV6-1|TRBJ1-1
TGTGCCAGCAGTGATGGACTGCGATTGATAGAAGCTTTCTTT
CASSDGLRLIEAFF
>-|many|TRBV18|TRBJ2-1
TGTGCCAGCTCCTACTCGGGTAGGGGTGAGCAGTTCTTC
CASSYSGRGEQFF
>TRBD2|many|TRBV2|TRBJ2-7
TGTGCCAGCAATCCCCTTACTAGCGGGGGGTACGAGCAGTACTTC
CASNPLTSGGYEQYF
>-|medium-sized|TRBV20-1|TRBJ1-5
TGCAGTGCTAGGGGCTGGGGAACGACGCAGCCCCAGCATTTT
CSARGWGTTQPQHF
>-|many|TRBV27|TRBJ1-1
TGTGCCAGCAGTTTCCACAGCGGCACTGAAGCTTTCTTT
CASSFHSGTEAFF
>-|-|TRBV5-1|TRBJ2-4
TGCGCCAGCAGCCTGGTTGGAGCGGACAACAACATTCAGTACTTC
CASSLVGADNNIQYF
>-|-|TRBV29-1|TRBJ2-5
TGCAGCGTTGAATCAGCGGTAGGGACCCAGTACTTC
CSVESAVGTQYF
>-|-|TRBV3-1|TRBJ2-7
TGTGCCAGCAGCAGGGGAGTCGGGCAGTACTTC
CASSRGVGQYF
>-|-|TRBV10-3|TRBJ2-3
TGTGCCATCAGTCCAGTGGGGACTGCGCCCGGCACAGATACGCAGTATTTT
CAISPVGTAPGTDTQYF
>TRBD2|few|TRBV6-5|TRBJ2-2
TGTGCCAGCAGCCCGCATCTTAGCGGGGGAGCGACCGGGGAGCTGTTTTTT
CASSPHLSGGATGELFF
>TRBD1|many|TRBV12-3/TRBV12-4|TRBJ2-7
TGTGCCAGCAGTATGGGGACAGGGACCTACGAGCAGTACTTC
CASSMGTGTYEQYF
>-|-|TRBV20-1|TRBJ2-7
TGCAGTGCTTCGTCATCGGACAGAAACTCCTACGAGCAGTACTTC
CSASSSDRNSYEQYF
>-|many|TRBV6-1|TRBJ1-1
TGTGCCAGCAGTGAACAGGAAGAGACTGAAGCTTTCTTT
CASSEQEETEAFF
>TRBD1|-|TRBV7-9|TRBJ1-2
TGTGCCAGTAGGCAGGGGGTCGAGGATGGCTACACCTTC
CASRQGVEDGYTF
>TRBD2|-|TRBV7-2|TRBJ2-3
TGTGCCAGCAGGGGCTTAGCGGGGCGCACAGATACGCAGTATTTT
CASRGLAGRTDTQYF
>-|many|TRBV6-2/TRBV6-3|TRBJ1-5
TGTGCCAGCAGTTTCGCTAGCAATCAGCCCCAGCATTTT
CASSFASNQPQHF
>TRBD2|-|TRBV12-3/TRBV12-4|TRBJ2-3
TGTGCCAGCAGTTTAGGGACTAGCGGCACAGATACGCAGTATTTT
CASSLGTSGTDTQYF